Listed here are 16 T cell receptor beta chains from one sample, sequenced in a study of blood T cell repertoires in COVID-19. Sequenced by immunoSEQ multiplex PCR; TCRdb stores in-frame clones only, minus some. The sample contains roughly 230,000 clones, 82% of which appear only once. Sequenced: PBMCs or T cells enriched from blood (not recorded which). The receptors here all came from a woman aged 60-70 years who had recovered from COVID-19.

The rearrangement links TRBV10-3 to TRBJ2-5; 9 bases are a match to TRBD2. There are 16 residues in the CDR3. V gave up 2 bases and J gave up 4 bases; unmatched junction bases: 8. The germline V gene encodes CDR1 ENHRY and CDR2 SYGVKD. The CDR3 sequence is CAISERAGGSGETQYF. DNA of the CDR3: TGTGCCATCAGTGAGCGAGCGGGAGGTAGTGGAGAGACCCAGTACTTC.

This sequence joins TRBV29-1 and TRBJ1-3; no definite D call. V lost 5 bases and J lost 0, with 11 bases in between. Germline CDR1 SQVTM, CDR2 ANQGSEA. The CDR3 totals 14 residues. Here the CDR3 reads CSVSTGASGNTIYF. The DNA of the CDR3 is TGCAGCGTTTCGACGGGAGCCTCTGGAAACACCATATATTTT.

This chain connects TRBV2 to TRBJ2-3, with TRBD1 matching 7 bases. The junction had 15 bases not matched to a gene; V was cut back by 6 bases and J by 3 bases. The CDR3 runs to 17 residues. Germline V gives CDR1 SNHLY, CDR2 FYNNEI. CDR3 coding DNA: TGTGCCAGCAGCCTAGACCTTGAGGGGGCGCGGACAGATACGCAGTATTTT. Protein: CASSLDLEGARTDTQYF.

This rearrangement joins TRBV4-2 to TRBJ2-5, with 7 positions matching TRBD2. This CDR3 is 16 amino acids long. Germline V gene lookup returns CDR1 LGHNA and CDR2 YNFKEQ. The V and J ends lost 0 bases and 5 bases, in that order; junction bases with no gene match: 9. CDR3 region: CASSQDGGVLGETQYF. In nucleotides, the CDR3 is TGTGCCAGCAGCCAAGATGGGGGGGTACTTGGGGAGACCCAGTACTTC.

The rearrangement joins TRBV12-5 to TRBJ1-1, with 7 bases identical to TRBD1. Trimming at V came to 1 base and at J to 2 bases, leaving 7 bases not matched to a gene. This CDR3 comprises 16 residues. CDR1 and CDR2 from the germline V gene are LGHNT and FRNRAP. The CDR3 region is CASGLGRGQANTEAFF. For the CDR3, the DNA is TGTGCTAGTGGTTTGGGCCGCGGACAGGCCAACACTGAAGCTTTCTTT.

V is TRBV6-5 and J is TRBJ1-1; tentative D call: TRBD1 (5 bases). Germline CDR1 MNHEY, CDR2 SVGAGI. The CDR3 covers 13 residues. V lost 0 bases, J lost 7 bases, and 9 bases lay in between. Here the CDR3 reads CASSYSGGSEAFF. The DNA for the CDR3 is TGTGCCAGCAGTTACTCTGGGGGGAGTGAAGCTTTCTTT.

The chain carries TRBV2 and TRBJ1-3, with a possible D match to TRBD1 (6 bases). Deletions cut 2 bases from V and 7 bases from J, with 15 bases between. Germline V lookup: CDR1 SNHLY, CDR2 FYNNEI. This CDR3 is built from 15 residues. The CDR3, as DNA: TGTGCCAGCAGTGAATCCAGGGGCGTGGGTAACACCATATATTTT. Protein sequence: CASSESRGVGNTIYF.

This clone was counted once. The same CDR3 is also encoded by other DNA sequences in this sample. V usage is TRBV18 and J usage is TRBJ1-5; D call uncertain. This CDR3 is built from 13 residues. Trimming shortened V by 3 bases and J by 5 bases, and 8 bases separated the two germline ends. The germline gives CDR1 KGHSH, CDR2 LQKENI. For the CDR3, the DNA is TGTGCCAGCTCACCTGGGGAGGATCAGCCCCAGCATTTT. Translation gives CASSPGEDQPQHF.

The chain uses TRBV6-5 and TRBJ2-7, with D perhaps TRBD2 (10 bases). This CDR3 is 15 amino acids long. Germline V lookup: CDR1 MNHEY, CDR2 SVGAGI. V lost 6 bases and J 3 bases, leaving 18 bases between the germline ends. The CDR3 region has the DNA TGTGCCAGCAGAGCGGGGGGGACAGGGTACTACGAGCAGTACTTC. Amino acids: CASRAGGTGYYEQYF.

The rearrangement joins TRBV6-5 to TRBJ1-4, with no clear D. Germline loops: CDR1 MNHEY, CDR2 SVGAGI. This CDR3 region has 11 residues. The ends were cut back, 6 bases at V and 12 bases at J, with 11 bases in the middle. As DNA, the CDR3 is TGTGCCAGCAGGACGGGCGGGCAACTGTTTTTT. Its translation is CASRTGGQLFF.

The V and J genes are TRBV27 and TRBJ2-7; the D gene is possibly TRBD1 (6 bases). CDR3 length: 15 residues. Germline V gives CDR1 MNHEY, CDR2 SMNVEV (reference sequence). V lost 5 bases to trimming and J lost 8 bases, with 22 bases between them. CDR3 DNA: TGTGCCAGCAGTCCCAGGGGCAGGGGTGGAGGACAGCAGTACTTC. Residues: CASSPRGRGGGQQYF.

The chain couples TRBV7-8 to TRBJ1-3; unclear D gene. The V end lost 0 bases, the J end lost 0 bases, and 9 bases lay between the germline ends. Germline assignment: CDR1 SGHVS and CDR2 FQNEAQ. The CDR3 sequence is 16 residues long. CDR3 sequence: CASSLAGTYSGNTIYF. CDR3 nucleotides: TGTGCCAGCAGCTTAGCGGGCACCTACTCTGGAAACACCATATATTTT.

The chain uses TRBV19 and TRBJ1-1, with TRBD1 matching over 7 bases. Germline trimming cut 0 bases from V and 5 bases from J; bases unmatched to any gene: 6. CDR1 and CDR2 (germline): LNHDA, SQIVND (reference sequence). The CDR3 extends over 15 amino acids. CDR3: CASSIDPGGWTEAFF. The CDR3 DNA reads TGTGCCAGTAGTATAGATCCAGGGGGGTGGACTGAAGCTTTCTTT.

J is TRBJ2-3 and V is TRBV6-6; D gene unclear. Deletions cut 0 bases from V and 2 bases from J, with 6 bases between. From germline, CDR1 is MNHNY and CDR2 SVGAGI (reference sequence). CDR3 length equals 14 residues. The CDR3 protein is CASSYSSSTDTQYF. The CDR3 DNA reads TGTGCCAGCAGTTACTCCAGTTCCACAGATACGCAGTATTTT.

The rearrangement joins TRBV14 to TRBJ1-4, with D maybe TRBD1 (6 bases). CDR3 length: 15 amino acids. With 2 bases removed from V and 6 bases from J, the gap between germline ends came to 13 bases. Looked up from germline, CDR1 is SGHDN and CDR2 is FVKESK. CDR3 nucleotide sequence: TGTGCCAGCAGCCAAAACAGGGTATGGGATGAAAAACTGTTTTTT. Translation gives CASSQNRVWDEKLFF.

This sequence joins TRBV5-1 and TRBJ2-6; D is unresolved. CDR3 size: 17 residues. Germline V gene data show CDR1 as SGHRS and CDR2 as YFSETQ. Trimming left V 4 bases short and J 0 bases short, with 14 bases between. The CDR3 nucleotides are TGCGCCAGCAGCCGACCCGCGGAGAGCTCTGGGGCCAACGTCCTGACTTTC. It encodes CASSRPAESSGANVLTF.